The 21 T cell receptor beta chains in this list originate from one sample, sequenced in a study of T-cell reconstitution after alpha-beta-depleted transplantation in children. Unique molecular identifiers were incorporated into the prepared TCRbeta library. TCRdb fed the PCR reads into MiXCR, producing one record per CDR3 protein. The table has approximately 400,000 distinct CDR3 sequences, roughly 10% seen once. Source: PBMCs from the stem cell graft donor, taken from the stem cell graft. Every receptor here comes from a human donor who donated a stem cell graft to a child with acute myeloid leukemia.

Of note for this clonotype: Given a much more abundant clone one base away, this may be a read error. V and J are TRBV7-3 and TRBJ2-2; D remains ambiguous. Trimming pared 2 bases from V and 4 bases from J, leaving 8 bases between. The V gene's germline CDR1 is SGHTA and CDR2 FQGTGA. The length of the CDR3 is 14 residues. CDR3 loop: CASSLHVTTGELFF. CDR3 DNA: TGTGCCAGCAGCTTACACGTCACCACCGGGGAGCTGTTTTTT.

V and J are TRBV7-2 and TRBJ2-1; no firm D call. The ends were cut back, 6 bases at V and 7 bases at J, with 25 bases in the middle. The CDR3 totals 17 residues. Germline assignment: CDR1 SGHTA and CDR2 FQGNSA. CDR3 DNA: TGTGCCAGCAGATCCGTGGGGTGGTTGGCGGATAAGAATGAGCAGTTCTTC. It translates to CASRSVGWLADKNEQFF.

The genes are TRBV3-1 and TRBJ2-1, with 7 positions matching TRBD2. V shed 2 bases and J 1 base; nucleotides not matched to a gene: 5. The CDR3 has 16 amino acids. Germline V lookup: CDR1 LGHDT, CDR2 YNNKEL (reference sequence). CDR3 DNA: TGTGCCAGCAGCCAACTCGCGGGAGCGTCCTACAATGAGCAGTTCTTC. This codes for CASSQLAGASYNEQFF.

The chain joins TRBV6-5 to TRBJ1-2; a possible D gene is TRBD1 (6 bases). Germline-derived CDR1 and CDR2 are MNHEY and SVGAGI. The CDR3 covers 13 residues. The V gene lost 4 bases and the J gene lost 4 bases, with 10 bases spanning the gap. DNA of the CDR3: TGTGCCAGCAGTTTCGGAGGGGGCTATGGCTACACCTTC. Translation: CASSFGGGYGYTF.

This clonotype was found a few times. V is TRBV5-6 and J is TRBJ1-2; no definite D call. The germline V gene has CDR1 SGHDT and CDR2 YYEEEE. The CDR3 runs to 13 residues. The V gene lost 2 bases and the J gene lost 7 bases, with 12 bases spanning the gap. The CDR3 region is CASSFGQELGYTF. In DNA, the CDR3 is TGTGCCAGCAGCTTCGGGCAGGAGCTTGGCTACACCTTC.

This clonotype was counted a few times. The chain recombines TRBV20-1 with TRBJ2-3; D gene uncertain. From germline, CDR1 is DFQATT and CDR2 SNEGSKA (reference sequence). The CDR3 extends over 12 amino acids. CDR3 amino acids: CSGRPSTDTQYF. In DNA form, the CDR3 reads TGCAGCGGCAGACCTAGCACAGATACGCAGTATTTT.

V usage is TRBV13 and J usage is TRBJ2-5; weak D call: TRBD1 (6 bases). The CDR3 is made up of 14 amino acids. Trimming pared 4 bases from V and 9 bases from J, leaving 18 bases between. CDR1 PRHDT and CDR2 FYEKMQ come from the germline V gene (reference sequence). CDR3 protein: CASSYWQGMEAQYF. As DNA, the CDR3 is TGTGCCAGCAGCTACTGGCAGGGGATGGAGGCCCAGTACTTC.

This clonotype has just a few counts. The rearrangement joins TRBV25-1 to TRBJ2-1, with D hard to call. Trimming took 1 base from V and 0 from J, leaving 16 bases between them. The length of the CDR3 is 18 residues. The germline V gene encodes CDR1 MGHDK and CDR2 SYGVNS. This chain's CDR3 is CASSESPRRTLSYNEQFF. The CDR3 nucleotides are TGTGCCAGCAGTGAATCCCCTCGACGAACCCTCTCCTACAATGAGCAGTTCTTC.

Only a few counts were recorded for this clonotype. The CDR3 DNA sequence: TGCGCCAGCAGCCGCAACAGGGTCCAAATTAACTATGGCTACACCTTC. As protein: CASSRNRVQINYGYTF. The V and J genes are TRBV4-3 and TRBJ1-2, with D possibly TRBD1 on 6 matching bases. CDR1 LGHNA and CDR2 YSLEER come from the germline V gene. The CDR3 is made up of 16 amino acids. V was clipped by 4 bases and J by 1 base, with 16 bases between them.

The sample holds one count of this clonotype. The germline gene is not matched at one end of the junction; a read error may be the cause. The CDR3 DNA reads as TGTGCCCGCAGTTACTTCATCCGGGACCCATCCTACGAGCAGTACTTC. It specifies CARSYFIRDPSYEQYF. This chain links TRBV6-5 with TRBJ2-7, with D perhaps assigned TRBD1 or TRBD2 (5 bases each). Germline loops: CDR1 MNHEY, CDR2 SVGAGI. The CDR3 totals 16 residues.

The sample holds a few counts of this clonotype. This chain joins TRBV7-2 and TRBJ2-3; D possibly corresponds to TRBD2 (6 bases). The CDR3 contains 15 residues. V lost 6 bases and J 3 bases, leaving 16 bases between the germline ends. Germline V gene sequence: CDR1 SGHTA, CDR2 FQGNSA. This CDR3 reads CASSFIPGTTDTQYF. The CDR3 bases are TGTGCCAGCAGTTTTATACCCGGGACTACAGATACGCAGTATTTT.

The CDR3 DNA reads TGTGCCAGCAGCGACGGACATCCCGATCAGCCCCAGCATTTT. Translating it yields CASSDGHPDQPQHF. The rearrangement joins TRBV9 to TRBJ1-5; the D gene is possibly TRBD1 (5 bases). V lost 3 bases, J lost 5 bases, and 12 bases lay in between. CDR3 size: 14 residues. CDR1 and CDR2 (germline): SGDLS, YYNGEE.

CDR3 nucleotides: TGTGCCAGCACCCCAGGCGGGGGGTCGACAGATACGCAGTATTTT. Translating it yields CASTPGGGSTDTQYF. The genes are TRBV7-3 and TRBJ2-3; 8 positions agree with TRBD2. V trimming: 7 bases; J trimming: 3 bases; junction bases outside the gene matches: 9. The CDR3 contains 15 residues. Looked up from germline, CDR1 is SGHTA and CDR2 is FQGTGA.

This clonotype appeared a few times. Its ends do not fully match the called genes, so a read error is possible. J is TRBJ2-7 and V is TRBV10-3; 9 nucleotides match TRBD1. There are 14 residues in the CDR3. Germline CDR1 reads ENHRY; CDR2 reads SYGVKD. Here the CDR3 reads CAISEPSRDRAHTF. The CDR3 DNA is TGTGCCATCAGTGAGCCGTCCCGGGACAGGGCCCATACCTTC.

The CDR3 DNA reads as TGCAGTGCCCCCCTCCCCGGACAGGCGCAAAATGAGCAGTTCTTC. This translates into CSAPLPGQAQNEQFF. The chain uses TRBV20-1 and TRBJ2-1, with 7 bases aligning to TRBD1. V dropped 6 bases and J dropped 7; count of bases not matched to a gene: 15. Germline V lookup: CDR1 DFQATT, CDR2 SNEGSKA (reference sequence). The CDR3 length is 15 residues.

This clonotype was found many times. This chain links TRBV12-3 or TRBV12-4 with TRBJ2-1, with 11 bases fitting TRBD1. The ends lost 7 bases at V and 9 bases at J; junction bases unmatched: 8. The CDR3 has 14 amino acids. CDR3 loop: CASTLGQGAGEQFF. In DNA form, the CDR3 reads TGTGCCAGCACCCTTGGACAGGGGGCTGGTGAGCAGTTCTTC.

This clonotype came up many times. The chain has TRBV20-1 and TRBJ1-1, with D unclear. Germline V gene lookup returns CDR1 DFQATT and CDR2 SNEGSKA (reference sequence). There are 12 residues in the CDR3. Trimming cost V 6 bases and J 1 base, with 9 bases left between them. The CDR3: CSAPVGNTEAFF. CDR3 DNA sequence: TGCAGTGCCCCCGTCGGGAACACTGAAGCTTTCTTT.

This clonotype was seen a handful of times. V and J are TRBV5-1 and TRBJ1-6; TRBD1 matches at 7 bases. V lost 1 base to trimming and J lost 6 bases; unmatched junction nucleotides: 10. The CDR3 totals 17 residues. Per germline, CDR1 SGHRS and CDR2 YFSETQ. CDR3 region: CASSLTPGGFGNSPLHF. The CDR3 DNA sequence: TGCGCCAGCAGCTTGACCCCAGGGGGGTTCGGTAATTCACCCCTCCACTTT.

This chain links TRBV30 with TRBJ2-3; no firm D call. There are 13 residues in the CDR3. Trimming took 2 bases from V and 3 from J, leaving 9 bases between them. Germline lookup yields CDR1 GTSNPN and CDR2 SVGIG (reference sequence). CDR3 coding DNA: TGTGCCTGGAGTTGGGCCCGAACAGATACGCAGTATTTT. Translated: CAWSWARTDTQYF.

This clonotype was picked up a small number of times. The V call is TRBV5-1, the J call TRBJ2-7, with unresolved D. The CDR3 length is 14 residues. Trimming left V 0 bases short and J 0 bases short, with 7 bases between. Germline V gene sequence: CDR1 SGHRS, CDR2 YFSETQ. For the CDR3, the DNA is TGCGCCAGCAGCTTGGTTGCAGCCTCCTACGAGCAGTACTTC. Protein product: CASSLVAASYEQYF.

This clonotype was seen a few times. In nucleotides, the CDR3 is TGTGCCAGCAGCCTCACCGGGATTTTGAAGGACAATGAGCAGTTCTTC. Protein sequence: CASSLTGILKDNEQFF. The rearrangement joins TRBV6-2 or TRBV6-3 to TRBJ2-1; TRBD2 might be the D (5 bases). CDR1 is MNHEY and CDR2 is SVGEGT in the germline V gene. The CDR3 contains 16 residues. The V and J ends lost 6 bases and 5 bases respectively, with 20 bases between them.